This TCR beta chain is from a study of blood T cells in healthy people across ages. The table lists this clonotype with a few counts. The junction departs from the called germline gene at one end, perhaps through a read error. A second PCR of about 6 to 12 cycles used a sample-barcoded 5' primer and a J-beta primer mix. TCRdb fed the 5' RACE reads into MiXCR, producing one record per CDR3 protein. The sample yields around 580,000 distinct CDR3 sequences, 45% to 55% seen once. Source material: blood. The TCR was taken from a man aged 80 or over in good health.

The CDR3 coding sequence is TGCGCCAGCAGTCAAGAGGGATTCGGGGGGCTTGGCTACAATGAGCAGTTCTTC. Translation gives CASSQEGFGGLGYNEQFF. V usage is TRBV4-3 and J usage is TRBJ2-1, with a possible D match to TRBD2 (7 bases). Per germline, CDR1 LGHNA and CDR2 YSLEER. The CDR3 sequence is 18 residues long.